This TCR beta chain appears in the sequencing data of a study of blood T cell repertoires in COVID-19. Looking at the study overall: The United States, Italy and Spain supplied acute and convalescent COVID-19 samples. PBMCs, B-cell-depleted T cells, or T cells were the source of the cDNA or gDNA that made up the material.

Original methodology: The assay estimated nucleated cells by amplifying reference gene primers. The table came from immunoSEQ multiplex PCR; TCRdb's copy has only in-frame clones and leaves some out. From that table come the V and J calls and clone size; the DNA was used to work out D and trimming. The sample includes 200,000 to 250,000 clones, 75% to 90% of them seen just once. The germline V gene encodes CDR1 SGDLS and CDR2 YYNGEE. The germline V and J ends were trimmed by 4 bases and 6 bases, with 11 bases remaining between them. CDR3 length: 14 residues. The clonotype comes from a woman aged 25 to 39 who had recovered from COVID-19. The sequenced material came from peripheral blood. The chain combines TRBV9 with TRBJ1-6, with D perhaps matching TRBD1 (6 bases). For the CDR3, the DNA is TGTGCCAGCAGCTTCCGGGACACTAATTCACCCCTCCACTTT. Amino acids: CASSFRDTNSPLHF.